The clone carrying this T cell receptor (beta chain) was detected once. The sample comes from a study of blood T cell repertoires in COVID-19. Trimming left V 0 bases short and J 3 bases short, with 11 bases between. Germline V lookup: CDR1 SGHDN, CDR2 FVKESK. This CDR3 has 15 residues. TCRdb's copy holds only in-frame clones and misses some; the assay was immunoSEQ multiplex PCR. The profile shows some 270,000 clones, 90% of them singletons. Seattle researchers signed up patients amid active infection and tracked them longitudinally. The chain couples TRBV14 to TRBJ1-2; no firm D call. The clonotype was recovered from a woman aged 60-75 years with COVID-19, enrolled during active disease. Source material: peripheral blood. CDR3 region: CASSQDPPSYYGYTF. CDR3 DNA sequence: TGTGCCAGCAGCCAAGACCCCCCTTCTTACTATGGCTACACCTTC.